This passage covers 31 T cell receptor beta chains from one sample sequenced in a study of cytomegalovirus exposure and HLA in healthy donors. A multiplex PCR was run with 60 Vbeta primers and 13 Jbeta primers. Assay: immunoSEQ multiplex PCR; the TCRdb copy retains only in-frame clones and omits some. The repertoire has about 140,000 clones, 55% to 80% of them found once; the top ten carry approximately 15%. Sequencing was done on a sample of PBMCs. The receptors derive from a human donor in good health.

The V and J genes are TRBV10-3 and TRBJ1-1, with 9 bases that match TRBD1. Trimming at V came to 2 bases and at J to 5 bases, leaving 15 bases not matched to a gene. CDR3 length: 18 amino acids. The germline CDR1 and CDR2 sequences are ENHRY and SYGVKD. CDR3: CAISEAGTGKFGRTEAFF. Here the CDR3 DNA reads TGTGCCATCAGTGAGGCGGGGACAGGGAAATTCGGGAGGACTGAAGCTTTCTTT.

The chain carries TRBV28 and TRBJ1-1, with D hard to call. Germline V gene sequence: CDR1 MDHEN, CDR2 SYDVKM. Trimming left V 10 bases short and J 5 bases short, with 17 bases between. The CDR3 is 13 amino acids. CDR3 coding DNA: TGTGCCATCGAGGCCTTTTTAGGTACTGAAGCTTTCTTT. Translating it yields CAIEAFLGTEAFF.

This clone was detected only a few times. The CDR3, as DNA: TGTGCCAGCAGCACCCACCGGGGATTGAGTACTGAAGCTTTCTTT. This sequence encodes CASSTHRGLSTEAFF. The chain joins TRBV7-9 to TRBJ1-1; D unclear. The V gene lost 5 bases and the J gene lost 5 bases, with 18 bases spanning the gap. This CDR3 has 15 amino acids. CDR1 is SEHNR, CDR2 FQNEAQ, per germline (reference sequence).

The chain joins TRBV5-5 to TRBJ2-7; 10 bases are shared with TRBD2. The ends lost 1 base at V and 4 bases at J; junction bases unmatched: 2. This CDR3 is built from 14 residues. Germline CDR1 and CDR2: SGHKS and YYEKEE (reference sequence). The CDR3 region has the DNA TGTGCCAGCAGCTTGCTTAGCGGGGGGTACGAGCAGTACTTC. Translated, it gives CASSLLSGGYEQYF. Full variable domain (missing parts from reference TRBV5-5 and TRBJ2-7): DAGVTQSPTHLIKTRGQQVTLRCSPISGHKSVSWYQQVLGQGPQFIFQYYEKEERGRGNFPDRFSARQFPNYSSELNVNALLLGDSALYLCASSLLSGGYEQYFGPGTRLTVT.

The chain is built from TRBV6-5 and TRBJ1-2; unclear D gene. CDR3 length: 13 residues. V lost 4 bases and J lost 5, with 11 bases in between. Germline CDR1 and CDR2: MNHEY and SVGAGI. The CDR3 loop is CASSSYNLYGYTF. The CDR3 DNA reads as TGTGCCAGCAGTTCGTACAATTTATATGGCTACACCTTC.

The V call is TRBV9, the J call TRBJ2-1; the D gene is possibly TRBD2 (5 bases). Germline V gene lookup returns CDR1 SGDLS and CDR2 YYNGEE. The ends were cut back, 0 bases at V and 2 bases at J, with 12 bases in the middle. CDR3 length: 16 amino acids. The CDR3 bases are TGTGCCAGCAGCGTAGCTTTGGACTCAACCTACAATGAGCAGTTCTTC. Its protein is CASSVALDSTYNEQFF.

The DNA of the CDR3 is TGTGCCAGCTCACCACCGTCGCAGGGGGCAGGCGAGCAGTACTTC. This gives the protein CASSPPSQGAGEQYF. The chain carries TRBV18 and TRBJ2-7, with TRBD1 identical over 8 bases. The junction had 7 bases not matched to a gene; V was cut back by 0 bases and J by 6 bases. This CDR3 is 15 amino acids long. Germline V gene data show CDR1 as KGHSH and CDR2 as LQKENI.

The chain joins TRBV19 to TRBJ1-1; tentative D call: TRBD1 (5 bases). The V end lost 11 bases, the J end lost 7 bases, and 14 bases lay between the germline ends. The length of the CDR3 is 11 residues. Germline V gene data show CDR1 as LNHDA and CDR2 as SQIVND (reference sequence). The CDR3 nucleotides are TGTGCCTCAGCGTCAGGGCGTGAAGCTTTCTTT. Amino acid sequence: CASASGREAFF.

The V call is TRBV30, the J call TRBJ2-7, with D maybe TRBD2 (5 bases). CDR3 length: 12 residues. The germline V gene has CDR1 GTSNPN and CDR2 SVGIG (reference sequence). Between the trimmed V and J ends, which lost 2 bases and 5 bases, there was a span of 10 bases. CDR3 protein: CAWSPGENEQYF. CDR3 DNA: TGTGCCTGGAGTCCCGGGGAGAACGAGCAGTACTTC.

The chain joins TRBV5-1 to TRBJ1-1; D might be TRBD1 (5 bases). The CDR3 runs to 16 residues. Germline V gives CDR1 SGHRS, CDR2 YFSETQ. V shed 5 bases and J shed 0 bases, with 17 bases lying between them. The CDR3 region has the DNA TGCGCCAGCAGACGCGGGGCAGGGACTATGAACACTGAAGCTTTCTTT. As protein: CASRRGAGTMNTEAFF.

The genes are TRBV5-8 and TRBJ1-2, with 8 bases lining up with TRBD1. Germline CDR1 is SGHTS and CDR2 is YDEGEE. The CDR3 runs to 16 residues. V gave up 2 bases and J gave up 4 bases; unmatched junction bases: 10. Here the CDR3 reads CASSFVPGGDGYGYTF. For the CDR3, the DNA is TGTGCCAGCAGCTTCGTCCCAGGGGGCGACGGCTATGGCTACACCTTC.

The chain links TRBV29-1 to TRBJ2-6; perhaps TRBD2 as D (7 bases). The length of the CDR3 is 16 residues. The germline CDR1 and CDR2 sequences are SQVTM and ANQGSEA. V was trimmed by 1 base and J by 4 bases, leaving 14 bases between them. CDR3 in amino acids: CSVEVGGTTGANVLTF. The CDR3 coding sequence is TGCAGCGTTGAAGTGGGAGGGACAACAGGGGCCAACGTCCTGACTTTC.

This clone turned up a few times. The chain has TRBV5-4 and TRBJ2-1; D ambiguous. Germline loops: CDR1 SGHNT, CDR2 YYREEE (reference sequence). This CDR3 has 11 residues. Trimming cost V 0 bases and J 9 bases, with 4 bases left between them. The CDR3 sequence is CASSLGLEQFF. DNA for the CDR3: TGTGCCAGCAGCTTGGGACTTGAGCAGTTCTTC.

The chain recombines TRBV7-6 with TRBJ2-5; tentative D call: TRBD2 (7 bases). V was trimmed by 5 bases and J by 5 bases, leaving 15 bases between them. This CDR3 region has 14 residues. CDR1 is SGHVS and CDR2 is FNYEAQ in the germline V gene. Written as DNA, the CDR3 is TGTGCCAGCAGCAGGGGGGGAACGGCCGAGACCCAGTACTTC. Its protein is CASSRGGTAETQYF.

The chain recombines TRBV5-1 with TRBJ2-6; the match to TRBD2 covers 10 bases. The CDR3 runs to 18 residues. The germline gives CDR1 SGHRS, CDR2 YFSETQ. V gave up 0 bases and J gave up 2 bases; unmatched junction bases: 5. The CDR3 reads CASSLVPAGGPGANVLTF. As DNA, the CDR3 is TGCGCCAGCAGCTTGGTACCAGCGGGAGGGCCTGGGGCCAACGTCCTGACTTTC.

In regard to this clone: Compared with germline, one end of the junction differs, possibly owing to a read error. This rearrangement joins TRBV18 to TRBJ1-1; a possible D gene is TRBD1 (5 bases). Per germline, CDR1 KGHSH and CDR2 LQKENI. CDR3 length: 16 amino acids. Here the CDR3 DNA reads TGTGCCGGCTCACCAGGAACCGGGACTATTTTTCGGGGAGCTTTCTTT. This codes for CAGSPGTGTIFRGAFF.

In this sample, this clone turned up once. The chain links TRBV15 to TRBJ1-2; D not resolved. The V and J ends lost 3 bases and 6 bases respectively, with 8 bases between them. The CDR3 totals 12 residues. Germline V CDR1 and CDR2: LNHNV, YYDKDF (reference sequence). CDR3 in amino acids: CATSSPPDGYTF. DNA of the CDR3: TGTGCCACCAGCAGCCCCCCCGATGGCTACACCTTC.

The chain is built from TRBV2 and TRBJ1-6; 9 bases agree with TRBD1. The CDR3 contains 13 residues. Germline CDR1 SNHLY, CDR2 FYNNEI. After removal of 6 bases from V and 11 bases from J, the junction contained 5 bases not matched to a gene. As DNA, the CDR3 is TGTGCCAGCAGCTCGGACAGGGGTACACCCCTCCACTTT. It specifies CASSSDRGTPLHF.

This clone was recorded once. This chain connects TRBV2 to TRBJ1-4, with D maybe TRBD1 (6 bases). This CDR3 is built from 15 residues. Trimming shortened V by 6 bases and J by 6 bases, and 17 bases separated the two germline ends. Germline CDR1 reads SNHLY; CDR2 reads FYNNEI. The CDR3 region has the DNA TGTGCCAGCAGATACCTCGGGGGGCTATATGAAAAACTGTTTTTT. Its protein is CASRYLGGLYEKLFF.

The chain carries TRBV7-3 and TRBJ2-5; the match to TRBD2 covers 8 bases. V lost 1 base, J lost 3 bases, and 7 bases stayed unmatched. The CDR3 extends over 16 amino acids. Germline V gene data show CDR1 as SGHTA and CDR2 as FQGTGA. CDR3 residues: CASSLSPRTSKETQYF. The CDR3 region has the DNA TGTGCCAGCAGCTTAAGCCCCAGGACTAGCAAAGAGACCCAGTACTTC.

CDR3 DNA sequence: TGTGCCTGGAGTTTAGGGACAGAAGATTGGGGTAGCAATCAGCCCCAGCATTTT. Protein product: CAWSLGTEDWGSNQPQHF. The rearrangement uses TRBV30 and TRBJ1-5; 7 bases fit TRBD1. Germline V CDR1 and CDR2: GTSNPN, SVGIG (reference sequence). V lost 2 bases and J lost 0; bases outside the gene matches: 13. This CDR3 is 18 amino acids long.

The chain couples TRBV5-1 to TRBJ2-5, with TRBD2 matching 11 bases. With V trimmed by 3 bases and J by 4 bases, 8 bases remained unmatched. Per germline, CDR1 SGHRS and CDR2 YFSETQ. The CDR3 sequence is 16 residues long. CDR3 nucleotide sequence: TGCGCCAGCAGCTCCGATAGCGGGAGGGCGCGAGAGACCCAGTACTTC. This sequence encodes CASSSDSGRARETQYF.

This chain uses TRBV9 with TRBJ2-1, with D possibly TRBD2 on 6 matching bases. Deletions cut 0 bases from V and 2 bases from J, with 12 bases between. Germline V gene lookup returns CDR1 SGDLS and CDR2 YYNGEE. This CDR3 is built from 16 residues. In DNA, the CDR3 is TGTGCCAGCAGCGTAGTGGCAGCGGGCCCCTACAATGAGCAGTTCTTC. Residues: CASSVVAAGPYNEQFF.

This clone was observed a handful of times. CDR3 region: CAGRREIGTGELFF. For the CDR3, the DNA is TGTGCCGGACGGCGGGAGATTGGGACCGGGGAGCTGTTTTTT. The rearrangement joins TRBV5-4 to TRBJ2-2, with 7 bases matching TRBD2. The J segment lost 5 bases and the V segment lost 10 bases, leaving 11 bases of the junction unmatched. Germline V gives CDR1 SGHNT, CDR2 YYREEE (reference sequence). The CDR3 sequence is 14 residues long.

The chain employs TRBV7-9 and TRBJ1-2; TRBD1 is a possible D gene (6 bases). The CDR3 extends over 16 amino acids. Germline V gene sequence: CDR1 SEHNR, CDR2 FQNEAQ (reference sequence). The germline V and J ends were trimmed by 1 base and 7 bases, with 19 bases remaining between them. The CDR3 sequence: CASSLGGQTPSGGYTF. The CDR3 bases are TGTGCCAGCAGCTTAGGTGGACAGACACCCTCGGGTGGCTACACCTTC.

The chain links TRBV5-4 to TRBJ1-1, with D hard to call. From germline, CDR1 is SGHNT and CDR2 YYREEE (reference sequence). Trimming removed 5 bases at V and 7 bases at J, with 15 bases between. CDR3 length equals 13 residues. The CDR3 region is CASRLWEGVEAFF. Here the CDR3 DNA reads TGTGCCAGCAGATTGTGGGAGGGCGTTGAAGCTTTCTTT.

The chain carries TRBV5-1 and TRBJ1-2, with 9 bases matching TRBD1. J was trimmed by 2 bases and V by 4 bases; bases with no gene match: 6. Germline-derived CDR1 and CDR2 are SGHRS and YFSETQ. This CDR3 is 15 amino acids long. This CDR3 is CASSQGQGVNYGYTF. In DNA, the CDR3 is TGCGCCAGCAGCCAGGGACAGGGAGTGAACTATGGCTACACCTTC. The whole variable domain, filled in from reference TRBV5-1 and TRBJ1-2, reads KAGVTQTPRYLIKTRGQQVTLSCSPISGHRSVSWYQQTPGQGLQFLFEYFSETQRNKGNFPGRFSGRQFSNSRSEMNVSTLELGDSALYLCASSQGQGVNYGYTFGSGTRLTVV.

V gene TRBV11-2 combines with J gene TRBJ2-1; tentative D call: TRBD2 (7 bases). V was cut by 0 bases and J by 1 base, with 13 bases left in between. The CDR3 has 17 amino acids. Germline assignment: CDR1 SGHAT and CDR2 FQNNGV. The CDR3 loop reads CASSLDPGGASYNEQFF. For the CDR3, the DNA is TGTGCCAGCAGCTTAGATCCGGGGGGCGCGTCCTACAATGAGCAGTTCTTC.

A word on this clone: At one of its ends the junction is not consistent with the germline gene, which may arise from a read error. The V and J genes are TRBV5-1 and TRBJ1-3, with D unclear. The CDR3 runs to 17 residues. The germline CDR1 and CDR2 sequences are SGHRS and YFSETQ. In DNA form, the CDR3 reads TGCGCCAGCAGCTCCCTAGGGCCCGGATACTCGGGAAACACCGTATATTTT. As protein: CASSSLGPGYSGNTVYF.

The V and J genes are TRBV19 and TRBJ1-2; D is ambiguous. The germline V gene encodes CDR1 LNHDA and CDR2 SQIVND (reference sequence). The V gene lost 7 bases and the J gene lost 4 bases, with 13 bases spanning the gap. This CDR3 has 13 amino acids. The CDR3 DNA follows: TGTGCCAGTACCCTTACAGTGGGCTATGGCTACACCTTC. It codes for CASTLTVGYGYTF. Variable domain in full (rest from reference TRBV19 and TRBJ1-2): DGGITQSPKYLFRKEGQNVTLSCEQNLNHDAMYWYRQDPGQGLRLIYYSQIVNDFQKGDIAEGYSVSREKKESFPLTVTSAQKNPTAFYLCASTLTVGYGYTFGSGTRLTVV.

The chain is built from TRBV19 and TRBJ1-1, with TRBD1 matching 9 bases. This CDR3 has 13 amino acids. The trim removed 6 bases at V and 6 bases at J, leaving 5 bases unmatched. Germline V gene sequence: CDR1 LNHDA, CDR2 SQIVND (reference sequence). CDR3 loop: CASSPGQGSEAFF. The CDR3 DNA reads TGTGCCAGTAGCCCGGGACAGGGCTCTGAAGCTTTCTTT.